This paragraph reports one TCR beta chain. Its antigen is not identified. The CDR3 covers 14 residues. The germline V and J ends were trimmed by 9 bases and 5 bases, with 17 bases remaining between them. In germline, CDR1 is LNHDA, CDR2 SQIVND (reference sequence). The protocol was immunoSEQ multiplex PCR, while the TCRdb copy is restricted to in-frame clones and leaves out a portion. This table has roughly 68,000 clones, approximately 82% appearing once. This specimen comes from a study of OX40 agonist ivuxolimab in advanced cancers. Study-level findings and limits: Relative to CD4+ cells, CD8+ T cells on average had more expanded clones. At doses 0.1 to 3.0 mg/kg, CD4+ and CD8+ clones expanded.

The chain is built from TRBV19 and TRBJ1-5, with D possibly being TRBD1 (6 bases). This receptor was identified in an adult with an advanced solid tumor such as melanoma, head and neck, liver or kidney cancer. The material was CD4+ or CD8+ T cells sorted from blood, obtained in a trial of the OX40 agonist ivuxolimab. The CDR3 coding sequence is TGTGCCAGCACGGATCAACAGGGTTATCAGCCCCAGCATTTT. This sequence encodes CASTDQQGYQPQHF.